Each of the 2 T cell receptor beta chains below was sequenced from the same sample in a study of T cell responses to AZD1222 COVID-19 vaccine. Profiled with immunoSEQ multiplex PCR; TCRdb holds only in-frame clones, not every one. The sample has 150,000 or so clones, roughly 90% seen once. The input for sequencing was peripheral blood, taken on day 0 of AZD1222 vaccination. The receptors originated from an adult in good health.

This rearrangement joins TRBV6-5 to TRBJ1-5; no firm D call. The V end lost 2 bases, the J end lost 1 base, and 9 bases lay between the germline ends. Germline V gene lookup returns CDR1 MNHEY and CDR2 SVGAGI. The CDR3 extends over 15 amino acids. The chain's CDR3 is CASSYEWQSNQPQHF. The CDR3 DNA is TGTGCCAGCAGTTACGAGTGGCAGAGCAATCAGCCCCAGCATTTT.

This rearrangement joins TRBV5-1 to TRBJ2-7, with 7 bases fitting TRBD2. Per the germline V gene, CDR1 is SGHRS and CDR2 is YFSETQ. J lost 2 bases, V lost 2 bases, and 7 bases had no gene match. The length of the CDR3 is 15 residues. The CDR3 coding sequence is TGCGCCAGCAGCTTCATCGGGGGGAGCACCTACGAGCAGTACTTC. Its protein product is CASSFIGGSTYEQYF.